The clone carrying this T cell receptor beta chain has just one count. Its antigen is unknown. Clones were read by immunoSEQ multiplex PCR, and TCRdb kept only the in-frame ones, dropping some. The sample contains hundreds of thousands of clones, approximately 90% of which appear only once. These data come from a study of Ad26.COV2.S vaccination and SARS-CoV-2 variants. Study at large: Trial arm assignment for the donor was COV1001 Ad26.COV2.S.

Noted treatment: approximately 18 received Ad26.COV2.S at low or high dose, single or two shots; about 5 received placebo; per-sample allocation not given. The investigators took samples on day 63 after the first vaccine or placebo injection. Study outcomes and limitations: With respect to non-spike TCR breadth, vaccine and placebo recipients were similar.

The source was peripheral blood, collected in a trial of Ad26.COV2.S vaccine versus placebo. This clonotype originated in a person between 18 and 60 years old who received the Ad26.COV2.S COVID-19 vaccine or a placebo.

In nucleotides, the CDR3 is TGTGCCTGGAGTGTACCGGCCTCGACAGGGGGCTATGGCTACACCTTC. Amino acids: CAWSVPASTGGYGYTF. This rearrangement joins TRBV30 to TRBJ1-2; the match to TRBD1 covers 9 bases. CDR3 length equals 16 residues. CDR1 is GTSNPN, CDR2 SVGIG, per germline (reference sequence). Germline trimming cut 0 bases from V and 4 bases from J; bases unmatched to any gene: 9.